The sequence of this T cell receptor beta chain was determined in a study of shared clonotypes between healthy human individuals. Study observations and caveats: Approximately 4.6% of naive CD4 clonotypes were shared across a handful of donors.

Each sorted subset replicate got 200 ng genomic DNA, approximately 27,000 genomes. Data came from immunoSEQ multiplex PCR; TCRdb stores just in-frame clones and leaves some out. The sample includes roughly 2.5 million clones, around nine tenths of them seen just once. Worth noting for this clone: Its antigen is currently unknown.

Germline CDR1 is LNHNV and CDR2 is YYDKDF (reference sequence). The CDR3 totals 14 residues. V lost 3 bases and J 6 bases, leaving 12 bases between the germline ends. Sequenced sample: naive CD4+ T cells sorted from blood. The subset here: CD45RA+ positively selected. This TCR came from a man aged 18 to 29 in good health. The rearrangement uses TRBV15 and TRBJ2-1; D possibly corresponds to TRBD2 (6 bases). CDR3 residues: CATSRGGVGNEQFF. For the CDR3, the DNA is TGTGCCACCAGCAGGGGCGGGGTAGGCAATGAGCAGTTCTTC.